A few counts support the clone carrying this T cell receptor (beta chain). Its target is not known. Sequencing templates came from extracted RNA that was reverse transcribed into cDNA. Some clones are missing from TCRdb's copy, which holds only in-frame ones; the method was immunoSEQ multiplex PCR. The sample records about 110,000 clones, approximately 61% being singletons. This entry belongs to a study of CD8+ T cells in alopecia areata. Study observations and caveats: It was lesional scalp, especially alopecia totalis/universalis, that showed higher clonality than normal scalp.

The sequence derives from a human donor with alopecia areata. Sample: NKG2D-low CD8+ T cells sorted from blood.

CDR3 coding DNA: TGTGCCAGTAGTATGGGCGAGTACAATGAGCAGTTCTTC. It yields the protein CASSMGEYNEQFF. The J gene is TRBJ2-1, the V gene TRBV19; D is undetermined. V lost 3 bases to trimming and J lost 4 bases, with 7 bases between them. This CDR3 region has 13 residues. Per the germline V gene, CDR1 is LNHDA and CDR2 is SQIVND (reference sequence).